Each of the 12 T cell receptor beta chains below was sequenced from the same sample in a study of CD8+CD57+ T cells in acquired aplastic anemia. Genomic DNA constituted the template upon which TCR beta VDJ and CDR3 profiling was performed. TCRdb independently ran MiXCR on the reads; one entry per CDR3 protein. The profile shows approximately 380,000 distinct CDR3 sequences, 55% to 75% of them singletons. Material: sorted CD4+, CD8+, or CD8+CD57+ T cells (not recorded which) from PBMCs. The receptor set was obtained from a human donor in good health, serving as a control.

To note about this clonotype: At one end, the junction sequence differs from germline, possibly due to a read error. The CDR3 spells CASTFEWGICGYTF. In DNA form, the CDR3 reads TGCGCCAGCACTTTCGAGTGGGGGATCTGTGGCTACACCTTC. The chain joins TRBV7-2 to TRBJ1-2, with D maybe TRBD1 (5 bases). The germline V gene encodes CDR1 SGHTA and CDR2 FQGNSA. CDR3 length: 14 amino acids.

The CDR3 DNA reads as TGTGCCAGCAGCTTAGTCCGGGGGCTTGAAGCCTTCTTTTACACCTTC. Protein: CASSLVRGLEAFFYTF. The chain links TRBV7-2 to TRBJ1-2, with D possibly being TRBD1 (6 bases). Germline CDR1 and CDR2: SGHTA and FQGNSA. The V end lost 1 base, the J end lost 11 bases, and 23 bases lay between the germline ends. The CDR3 is 16 residues long.

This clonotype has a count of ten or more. The CDR3 protein is CASSQAGTGYEQYF. For the CDR3, the DNA is TGTGCCAGCAGCCAAGCCGGGACAGGCTACGAGCAGTACTTC. This chain links TRBV7-8 with TRBJ2-7; TRBD1 matches at 8 bases. The germline V gene encodes CDR1 SGHVS and CDR2 FQNEAQ. The CDR3 has 14 residues. V lost 5 bases and J lost 3; bases outside the gene matches: 6.

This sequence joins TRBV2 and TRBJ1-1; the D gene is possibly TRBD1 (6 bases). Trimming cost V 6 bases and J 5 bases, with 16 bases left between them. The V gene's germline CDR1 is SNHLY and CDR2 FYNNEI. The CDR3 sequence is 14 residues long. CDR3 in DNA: TGTGCCAGCAGCAAGGGCAGGGGAGATACTGAAGCTTTCTTT. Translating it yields CASSKGRGDTEAFF.

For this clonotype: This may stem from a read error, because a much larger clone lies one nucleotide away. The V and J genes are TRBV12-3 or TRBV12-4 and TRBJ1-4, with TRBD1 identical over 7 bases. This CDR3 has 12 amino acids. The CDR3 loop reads CASSPMTGKASF. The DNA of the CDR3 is TGTGCCAGCAGCCCTATGACAGGGAAAGCCTCATTT.

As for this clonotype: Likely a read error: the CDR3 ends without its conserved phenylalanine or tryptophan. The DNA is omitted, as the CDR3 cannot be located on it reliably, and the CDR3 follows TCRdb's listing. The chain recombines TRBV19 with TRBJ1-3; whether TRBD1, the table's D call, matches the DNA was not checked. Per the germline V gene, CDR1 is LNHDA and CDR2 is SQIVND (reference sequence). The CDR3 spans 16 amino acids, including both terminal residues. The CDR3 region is CASREAGWDSPHHFGI.

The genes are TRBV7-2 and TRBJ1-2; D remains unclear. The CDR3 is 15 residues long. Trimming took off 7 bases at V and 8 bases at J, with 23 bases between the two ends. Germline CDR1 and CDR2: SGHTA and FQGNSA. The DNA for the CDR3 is TGTGCCAGCAAATTCGGAGAAAGGAGACAAACCGGCTACACCTTC. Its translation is CASKFGERRQTGYTF.

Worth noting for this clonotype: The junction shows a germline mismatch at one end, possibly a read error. The CDR3 region has the DNA TGCAGTGTTAGAGATTCACCGGACGGGCACGAGCAGTACTTC. It specifies CSVRDSPDGHEQYF. This chain joins TRBV20-1 and TRBJ2-7; no clear D. In germline, CDR1 is DFQATT, CDR2 SNEGSKA (reference sequence). The CDR3 contains 14 residues.

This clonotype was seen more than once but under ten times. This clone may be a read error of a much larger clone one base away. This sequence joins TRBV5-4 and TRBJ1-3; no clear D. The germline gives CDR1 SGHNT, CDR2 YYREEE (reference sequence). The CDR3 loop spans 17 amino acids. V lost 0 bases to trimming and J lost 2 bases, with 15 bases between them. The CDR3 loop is CASSLGGGTYPGNTIYF. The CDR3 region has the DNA TGTGCCAGCAGCTTGGGAGGCGGCACTTACCCTGGAAACACCATATATTTT.

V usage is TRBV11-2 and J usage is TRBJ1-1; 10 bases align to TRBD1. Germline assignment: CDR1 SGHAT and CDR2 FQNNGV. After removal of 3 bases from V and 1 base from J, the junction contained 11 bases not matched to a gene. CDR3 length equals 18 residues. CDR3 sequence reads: CASSLGTGAQLTNTEAFF. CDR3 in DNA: TGTGCCAGCAGCTTGGGGACAGGGGCCCAACTCACGAACACTGAAGCTTTCTTT.

The CDR3 protein is CSAEAEAGELYEQYF. The CDR3 DNA reads as TGCAGTGCGGAAGCGGAGGCGGGGGAGCTTTACGAGCAGTACTTC. The V call is TRBV20-1, the J call TRBJ2-7; 7 bases fit TRBD2. This CDR3 is 15 amino acids long. V dropped 6 bases and J dropped 4; count of bases not matched to a gene: 15. Germline V CDR1 and CDR2: DFQATT, SNEGSKA (reference sequence).

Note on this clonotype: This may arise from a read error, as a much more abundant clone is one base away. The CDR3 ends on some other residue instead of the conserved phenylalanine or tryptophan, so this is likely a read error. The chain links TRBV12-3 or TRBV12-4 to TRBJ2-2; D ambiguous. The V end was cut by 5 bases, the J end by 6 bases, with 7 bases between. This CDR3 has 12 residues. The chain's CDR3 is CASSVSAGELFL. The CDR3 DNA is TGTGCCAGCAGTGTGTCCGCCGGGGAGCTGTTTCTT.